The 15 T cell receptor beta chains presented below share a single source sample, sequenced in a study of T cells in Graves' hyperthyroidism and ophthalmopathy. The source material, RNA transcripts, was used to amplify TCR beta CDR3 regions. The TCR CDR3 first-round RT-PCR relied on the HTBI primer set. Each CDR3 protein gets one entry after TCRdb re-called the multiplex PCR reads with MiXCR. The sample holds around 690,000 distinct CDR3 sequences; roughly 17% are singletons and the top ten take 15% to 17%. The material sequenced was blood. Source of these receptors: a man aged 45-60 years with Graves' hyperthyroidism.

This clonotype was seen at least ten times. This chain links TRBV28 with TRBJ2-7; 8 nucleotides align to TRBD1. This CDR3 has 14 residues. CDR1 and CDR2 from the germline V gene are MDHEN and SYDVKM. V dropped 3 bases and J dropped 3; count of bases not matched to a gene: 4. The CDR3 DNA reads as TGTGCCAGCAGTTTGGACAGGGATTTCTACGAGCAGTACTTC. Its translation: CASSLDRDFYEQYF. The whole variable domain, filled in from reference TRBV28 and TRBJ2-7, reads DVKVTQSSRYLVKRTGEKVFLECVQDMDHENMFWYRQDPGLGLRLIYFSYDVKMKEKGDIPEGYSVSREKKERFSLILESASTNQTSMYLCASSLDRDFYEQYFGPGTRLTVT.

In this sample, this clonotype turned up many times. The rearrangement joins TRBV28 to TRBJ2-3; D is uncertain. Germline loops: CDR1 MDHEN, CDR2 SYDVKM. The CDR3 totals 12 residues. V was cut by 8 bases and J by 5 bases, with 11 bases left in between. The CDR3, as DNA: TGTGCCAGCTCGAAACTGGGAGATACGCAGTATTTT. This sequence encodes CASSKLGDTQYF. Using reference TRBV28 and TRBJ2-3 for the parts outside the CDR3, the full variable domain is DVKVTQSSRYLVKRTGEKVFLECVQDMDHENMFWYRQDPGLGLRLIYFSYDVKMKEKGDIPEGYSVSREKKERFSLILESASTNQTSMYLCASSKLGDTQYFGPGTRLTVL.

The sample holds a few counts of this clonotype. The gene calls are TRBV28 and TRBJ1-5; D is unresolved. The V end lost 7 bases, the J end lost 4 bases, and 11 bases lay between the germline ends. In germline, CDR1 is MDHEN, CDR2 SYDVKM. This CDR3 spans 13 amino acids. The CDR3 spells CASNVLVNQPQHF. The CDR3 nucleotides are TGTGCCAGCAATGTACTTGTGAATCAGCCCCAGCATTTT.

There are many counts of this clonotype. The gene calls are TRBV6-1 and TRBJ2-1; D may be TRBD1 (6 bases). CDR1 and CDR2 (germline): MNHNS, SASEGT. The CDR3 consists of 18 residues. With 7 bases removed from V and 0 bases from J, the gap between germline ends came to 22 bases. The CDR3 DNA reads TGTGCCAGCATGCTCGATTTAGGACAGAGAAGCTCCTACAATGAGCAGTTCTTC. Its translation is CASMLDLGQRSSYNEQFF.

There are a few counts of this clonotype. V gene TRBV9 combines with J gene TRBJ2-1; perhaps TRBD2 as D (7 bases). V gave up 0 bases and J gave up 0 bases, with 16 bases separating them. The CDR3 sequence is 18 residues long. The germline V gene has CDR1 SGDLS and CDR2 YYNGEE. The CDR3 reads CASSVAQGRTSSYNEQFF. The CDR3 DNA sequence: TGTGCCAGCAGCGTAGCTCAGGGGCGGACTAGCTCCTACAATGAGCAGTTCTTC.

This clonotype was observed at least ten times. The chain combines TRBV19 with TRBJ2-1; D is perhaps TRBD1 (7 bases). The CDR3 runs 15 residues. Deletions cut 10 bases from V and 11 bases from J, with 27 bases between. CDR1 and CDR2 from the germline V gene are LNHDA and SQIVND (reference sequence). CDR3 nucleotides: TGTGCCACCCTCCTTGGCGGGACAGTCAGTAGTCAGCAGTTCTTC. Protein product: CATLLGGTVSSQQFF.

The table lists this clonotype with many counts. CDR3 nucleotide sequence: TGTGCCAGCAGGGGACAATTTGCCGGACAGGGGATGAACACTGAAGCTTTCTTT. It yields the protein CASRGQFAGQGMNTEAFF. The chain has TRBV28 and TRBJ1-1, with TRBD1 identical over 9 bases. This CDR3 has 18 amino acids. Per germline, CDR1 MDHEN and CDR2 SYDVKM. Trimming cost V 6 bases and J 0 bases; bases outside gene matches: 14.

The chain recombines TRBV29-1 with TRBJ2-7, with 11 bases aligning to TRBD2. Per the germline V gene, CDR1 is SQVTM and CDR2 is ANQGSEA. The CDR3 totals 17 residues. With 0 bases clipped from V and 2 bases from J, the junction kept 9 bases outside the gene matches. CDR3 nucleotides: TGCAGCGTTGAAGATTGGGTAGCGGGAGGGTCCCCCTACGAGCAGTACTTC. Its protein product is CSVEDWVAGGSPYEQYF.

The chain links TRBV19 to TRBJ1-5, with 7 nucleotides matching TRBD1. Losses at the gene ends were 6 bases for V and 9 bases for J; bases not matched to a gene: 8. Per the germline V gene, CDR1 is LNHDA and CDR2 is SQIVND (reference sequence). This CDR3 contains 13 residues. CDR3 loop: CASSGTALRPQHF. CDR3 nucleotide sequence: TGTGCCAGTAGCGGGACAGCCTTACGGCCCCAGCATTTT.

The chain links TRBV7-9 to TRBJ1-2; TRBD1 is a possible D gene (5 bases). Trimming pared 5 bases from V and 4 bases from J, leaving 14 bases between. Germline V gives CDR1 SEHNR, CDR2 FQNEAQ (reference sequence). This CDR3 region has 14 residues. The CDR3 nucleotides read TGTGCCAGCAGCCTTGGGGGGTTTGGCTATGGCTACACCTTC. Amino acids: CASSLGGFGYGYTF.

V and J are TRBV25-1 and TRBJ1-1, with D possibly TRBD1 on 5 matching bases. CDR1 and CDR2 (germline): MGHDK, SYGVNS. V was clipped by 3 bases and J by 3 bases, with 14 bases between them. The CDR3 totals 15 residues. The CDR3 sequence: CASSDARDGDTEAFF. The CDR3, as DNA: TGTGCCAGCAGTGATGCCCGGGACGGGGACACTGAAGCTTTCTTT.

This CDR3 is CASSIPPYDEQYF. The CDR3 nucleotides read TGCGCCAGCAGCATCCCCCCCTACGACGAGCAGTACTTC. The V gene is TRBV5-1, the J gene TRBJ2-7; D is undetermined. In germline, CDR1 is SGHRS, CDR2 YFSETQ. Trimming took off 4 bases at V and 5 bases at J, with 13 bases between the two ends. This CDR3 has 13 amino acids.

This clonotype has more than one count but fewer than ten. The V and J genes are TRBV6-1 and TRBJ1-2; D call uncertain. The CDR3 is 16 residues long. In germline, CDR1 is MNHNS, CDR2 SASEGT. The ends were cut back, 6 bases at V and 4 bases at J, with 21 bases in the middle. The DNA for the CDR3 is TGTGCCAGCAGACCCCCGGCCGGCGCCGGCGGCTATGGCTACACCTTC. This encodes CASRPPAGAGGYGYTF.

This clonotype was counted ten times or more. The chain joins TRBV6-1 to TRBJ1-6; perhaps TRBD1 as D (6 bases). Trimming left V 4 bases short and J 6 bases short, with 13 bases between. This CDR3 spans 15 amino acids. Germline CDR1 MNHNS, CDR2 SASEGT. The CDR3 DNA follows: TGTGCCAGCAGTGGCGTCACGGGGGCTAATTCACCCCTCCACTTT. This gives the protein CASSGVTGANSPLHF.

The chain has TRBV20-1 and TRBJ2-7, with 8 nucleotides matching TRBD1. The CDR3 has 13 residues. Germline trimming cut 2 bases from V and 3 bases from J; bases unmatched to any gene: 3. CDR1 is DFQATT and CDR2 is SNEGSKA in the germline V gene (reference sequence). The CDR3 spells CSARQGANYEQYF. Here the CDR3 DNA reads TGCAGTGCTAGACAGGGGGCAAACTACGAGCAGTACTTC.